Presented here are 13 T cell receptor beta chains from one specimen sequenced in a study of CXCR3-negative and CXCR3-positive naive CD8 T cells. Whole-study findings and limits: CXCR3-positive naive cells carried more hydrophobic TRB CDR3s than CXCR3-negative ones.

It was by 5' RACE with UMI labels that the TRB cDNA libraries were prepared. TCRdb reprocessed the 5' RACE reads, keeping one entry per CDR3 protein, no DNA. The table for this sample gives some 130,000 distinct CDR3 sequences. These receptors' targets are unknown. Sequencing was performed on naive CXCR3+ CD8+ T cells from blood. Subset meaning: CD45RO-CCR7+CD27+CD95- naive CD8+ T cells expressing CXCR3 (TNR3+). These receptor sequences come from a human donor in good health. Some clones in this sample may be carry-over from other donors' samples.

This chain connects TRBV28 to TRBJ2-6; the TCRdb D gene call, TRBD1, has no DNA to confirm it. In germline, CDR1 is MDHEN, CDR2 SYDVKM. This CDR3 is 17 amino acids long. The CDR3 protein is CATTAGTELSGANVLTF.

The CDR3 loop reads CASSQVFPLAVADTQYF. The chain is built from TRBV4-3 and TRBJ2-3; the TCRdb D gene call, TRBD2, has no DNA to confirm it. The germline V gene encodes CDR1 LGHNA and CDR2 YSLEER. There are 17 residues in the CDR3.

The chain has TRBV5-1 and TRBJ2-2; TCRdb selects TRBD1, and the lack of DNA leaves this call unchecked. This CDR3 region has 17 residues. Germline V lookup: CDR1 SGHRS, CDR2 YFSETQ. The CDR3 loop reads CASSLTGQGTHTGELFF.

This chain joins TRBV6-6 and TRBJ2-2; checking the TCRdb D call of TRBD1 is not possible without DNA. Germline CDR1 reads MNHNY; CDR2 reads SVGAGI (reference sequence). The length of the CDR3 is 13 residues. CDR3 region: CASGQGATGELFF.

This chain uses TRBV7-7 with TRBJ2-1; TCRdb's D call of TRBD1 is untestable without DNA. The CDR3 consists of 15 residues. Germline loops: CDR1 SSHAT, CDR2 FNYEAQ (reference sequence). The CDR3 protein is CASSLAGGLYNEQFF.

The J gene is TRBJ2-1, the V gene TRBV4-1; there is no DNA to check the TCRdb D call of TRBD2. The germline gives CDR1 MGHRA, CDR2 YSYEKL. The CDR3 has 15 residues. The CDR3 loop is CASSQDSGRHNEQFF.

The chain is built from TRBV5-6 and TRBJ2-7; no DNA is available, so the TRBD2 call from TCRdb remains unchecked. This CDR3 is built from 15 residues. Germline V CDR1 and CDR2: SGHDT, YYEEEE. The CDR3 protein is CASSFPAEGYYEQYF.

The chain carries TRBV7-8 and TRBJ2-7; the D call from TCRdb, TRBD1, cannot be confirmed without DNA. Germline V gene lookup returns CDR1 SGHVS and CDR2 FQNEAQ. The CDR3 has 14 amino acids. The CDR3 here is CASRPLTGPYEQYF.

This chain uses TRBV6-6 with TRBJ2-3; TCRdb picks TRBD2, but there is no DNA to check that call. The germline CDR1 and CDR2 sequences are MNHNY and SVGAGI (reference sequence). CDR3 length: 17 residues. CDR3 amino acids: CASSKDLAGGPVDTQYF.

The J gene is TRBJ1-1, the V gene TRBV30; lacking DNA, the TRBD1 call made by TCRdb goes unchecked. The CDR3 extends over 15 amino acids. CDR1 and CDR2 from the germline V gene are GTSNPN and SVGIG (reference sequence). CDR3 loop: CAWSSLAQGATEAFF.

The chain recombines TRBV5-1 with TRBJ1-2. CDR3 length: 14 residues. Germline values: CDR1 SGHRS, CDR2 YFSETQ. The CDR3: CASSLDRSSYGYTF.

The rearrangement uses TRBV12-3 or TRBV12-4 and TRBJ2-1; TCRdb's D call of TRBD2 is untestable without DNA. CDR3 length: 15 amino acids. The CDR3 is CASSTNLGLGNEQFF.

This rearrangement joins TRBV10-1 to TRBJ2-7; TCRdb designates TRBD2, a call that cannot be tested without DNA. The CDR3 covers 15 residues. Germline lookup yields CDR1 WNHNN and CDR2 SYGVQD (reference sequence). The CDR3 reads CSSSEGTNSRDEQYF.